This T cell receptor beta chain was sequenced for a study of shared clonotypes between healthy human individuals. The CDR3 loop spans 18 amino acids. Trimming at V came to 0 bases and at J to 4 bases, leaving 11 bases not matched to a gene. Germline CDR1 and CDR2: SGHVS and FQNEAQ. Terminally differentiated effector memory CD45RA+ cells were excluded by CCR7 positive selection of CD45RO-negative cells. Produced via immunoSEQ multiplex PCR; TCRdb's table is partial and in-frame only. Of just over 2,000,000 clones listed, roughly 95% are singletons. Material: naive CD8+ T cells sorted from blood. The sequence came from a man younger than 35 in good health. The J gene is TRBJ2-7, the V gene TRBV7-8; 11 bases agree with TRBD2. The CDR3 reads CASSLASGRADAGYEQYF. CDR3 in DNA: TGTGCCAGCAGCTTAGCTAGCGGGAGGGCCGATGCTGGTTACGAGCAGTACTTC. The whole variable domain, filled in from reference TRBV7-8 and TRBJ2-7, reads GAGVSQSPRYKVAKRGQDVALRCDPISGHVSLFWYQQALGQGPEFLTYFQNEAQLDKSGLPSDRFFAERPEGSVSTLKIQRTQQEDSAVYLCASSLASGRADAGYEQYFGPGTRLTVT.